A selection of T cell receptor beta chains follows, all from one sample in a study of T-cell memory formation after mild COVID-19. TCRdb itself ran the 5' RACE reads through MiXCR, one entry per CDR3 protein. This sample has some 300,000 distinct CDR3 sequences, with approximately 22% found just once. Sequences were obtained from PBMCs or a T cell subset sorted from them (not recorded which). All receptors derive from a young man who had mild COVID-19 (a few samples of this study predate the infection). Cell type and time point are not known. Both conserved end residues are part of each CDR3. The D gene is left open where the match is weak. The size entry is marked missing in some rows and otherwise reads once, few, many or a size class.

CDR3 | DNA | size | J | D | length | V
CASSYPNGGARNTIYF | TGTGCCAGCAGCTACCCCAACGGGGGTGCCCGAAACACCATATATTTT | - | TRBJ1-3 | - | 16 | TRBV5-4
CASSYIVDTQYF | TGTGCCAGCAGTTACATCGTCGATACGCAGTATTTT | few | TRBJ2-3 | - | 12 | TRBV6-2/TRBV6-3
CASSVEPGQGAYEQYF | TGTGCCAGCAGCGTAGAACCGGGACAGGGGGCTTACGAGCAGTACTTC | - | TRBJ2-7 | TRBD1 | 16 | TRBV9
CASSYSPHVLTF | TGTGCCAGCAGTTACTCTCCCCACGTCCTGACTTTC | few | TRBJ2-6 | - | 12 | TRBV6-2/TRBV6-3
CASSEQGLENTIYF | TGTGCCAGCAGTGAACAGGGGTTAGAAAACACCATATATTTT | - | TRBJ1-3 | TRBD1 | 14 | TRBV12-3/TRBV12-4
CASSPGGATNEKLFF | TGCGCCAGCAGCCCGGGTGGGGCAACTAATGAAAAACTGTTTTTT | - | TRBJ1-4 | - | 15 | TRBV5-1
CASSYSSGQATQYF | TGTGCCAGCAGTTACTCTTCGGGGCAGGCTACGCAGTATTTT | - | TRBJ2-3 | - | 14 | TRBV6-5
CASSSINSPLHF | TGTGCCAGCAGTTCCATTAATTCACCCCTCCACTTT | - | TRBJ1-6 | - | 12 | TRBV6-5
CASSPTGFGLGYTF | TGTGCCAGCAGCCCCACGGGGTTCGGTCTTGGCTACACCTTC | many | TRBJ1-2 | - | 14 | TRBV7-3
CASRAPGTGDTQYF | TGTGCCAGCAGGGCCCCCGGGACCGGAGATACGCAGTATTTT | - | TRBJ2-3 | - | 14 | TRBV6-5
CASRTELRNQPQHF | TGTGCCAGCAGGACGGAGCTACGCAATCAGCCCCAGCATTTT | - | TRBJ1-5 | - | 14 | TRBV6-1
CAISDGRGGNEQFF | TGTGCCATCAGTGATGGGCGGGGGGGGAATGAGCAGTTCTTC | - | TRBJ2-1 | TRBD2 | 14 | TRBV10-3
CATSRDPAAMNTEAFF | TGTGCCACCAGCAGAGACCCCGCGGCCATGAACACTGAAGCTTTCTTT | few | TRBJ1-1 | - | 16 | TRBV15
CASSQDQKGASEKLFF | TGCGCCAGCAGCCAAGATCAAAAGGGGGCGAGTGAAAAACTGTTTTTT | - | TRBJ1-4 | TRBD1 | 16 | TRBV4-3
CASSLSQGNEQYF | TGCGCCAGCAGCCTTTCACAGGGGAACGAGCAGTACTTC | few | TRBJ2-7 | TRBD1 | 13 | TRBV4-1
CASSVDSHYGYTF | TGTGCCAGCAGCGTAGACAGCCACTATGGCTACACCTTC | once | TRBJ1-2 | - | 13 | TRBV9
CASSRLGQGQETQYF | TGTGCCAGCAGCCGCTTGGGACAGGGCCAAGAGACCCAGTACTTC | - | TRBJ2-5 | TRBD1 | 15 | TRBV2
CASNPGIPLGSPLHF | TGTGCCAGCAATCCAGGGATTCCCTTAGGGTCACCCCTCCACTTT | few | TRBJ1-6 | - | 15 | TRBV6-5
CATLDTGLAGGGADTQYF | TGTGCCACCCTCGACACGGGTCTAGCGGGGGGGGGTGCAGATACGCAGTATTTT | - | TRBJ2-3 | TRBD2 | 18 | TRBV15
CASSPRWENTEAFF | TGTGCCAGCAGCCCAAGGTGGGAGAACACTGAAGCTTTCTTT | few | TRBJ1-1 | - | 14 | TRBV3-1
CASLYGDIEFF | TGTGCCAGTCTATATGGGGACATTGAGTTCTTC | - | TRBJ2-1 | - | 11 | TRBV12-3/TRBV12-4
CASSSPINTGELFF | TGTGCCAGCAGCTCCCCCATCAACACCGGGGAGCTGTTTTTT | few | TRBJ2-2 | - | 14 | TRBV7-2
CASSFSDGFYEQYF | TGTGCCAGCAGCTTTTCTGATGGGTTCTACGAGCAGTACTTC | few | TRBJ2-7 | - | 14 | TRBV7-8
CASSPPTSGRDTGELFF | TGCGCCAGCAGCCCCCCCACCTCGGGACGGGACACCGGGGAGCTGTTTTTT | - | TRBJ2-2 | - | 17 | TRBV4-3
CASSYWQRVRDQPQHF | TGTGCCAGCAGTTACTGGCAGAGGGTCCGAGATCAGCCCCAGCATTTT | - | TRBJ1-5 | - | 16 | TRBV6-2/TRBV6-3
CSARDSSDVYNEQFF | TGCAGTGCTAGAGATTCTTCCGACGTATACAATGAGCAGTTCTTC | - | TRBJ2-1 | - | 15 | TRBV20-1
CASNDRGIGYTF | TGTGCCAGCAATGACAGGGGAATCGGCTACACCTTC | - | TRBJ1-2 | TRBD1 | 12 | TRBV12-3/TRBV12-4
CASSSSDQPQHF | TGTGCCAGCAGCTCGTCCGATCAGCCCCAGCATTTT | - | TRBJ1-5 | - | 12 | TRBV7-9
CASSPRGLDSEQYF | TGTGCCAGCAGTCCCCGAGGGTTGGATTCCGAGCAGTACTTC | many | TRBJ2-7 | - | 14 | TRBV12-3/TRBV12-4
CASSLGLAGVQDYF | TGTGCCAGCAGTTTAGGGCTAGCGGGAGTTCAAGATTACTTC | few | TRBJ2-5 | TRBD2 | 14 | TRBV7-2
CASSVAEWNGQETQYF | TGTGCCAGCAGCGTAGCGGAATGGAATGGGCAAGAGACCCAGTACTTC | few | TRBJ2-5 | - | 16 | TRBV9
CSVKRGVPNTGELFF | TGCAGTGTCAAGCGCGGAGTCCCGAACACCGGGGAGCTGTTTTTT | many | TRBJ2-2 | - | 15 | TRBV20-1
CASSGTGPGYTF | TGTGCCAGTAGTGGCACAGGGCCTGGCTACACCTTC | few | TRBJ1-2 | - | 12 | TRBV19
CASSFRGGLNTGELFF | TGCGCCAGCAGCTTTCGCGGGGGGCTGAACACCGGGGAGCTGTTTTTT | few | TRBJ2-2 | TRBD2 | 16 | TRBV5-1
CATSPTYNEQFF | TGTGCCACTTCACCCACCTACAATGAGCAGTTCTTC | - | TRBJ2-1 | - | 12 | TRBV7-9
CASFSPLIEAFF | TGTGCCAGCTTTTCGCCCTTGATTGAAGCTTTCTTT | - | TRBJ1-1 | - | 12 | TRBV28
CASSQDKVGYTF | TGCGCCAGCAGCCAGGACAAGGTTGGCTACACCTTC | many | TRBJ1-2 | - | 12 | TRBV5-1
CASHPTGLKNIQYF | TGTGCCAGTCATCCAACAGGACTCAAAAACATTCAGTACTTC | few | TRBJ2-4 | - | 14 | TRBV6-5
CASSPGLAGGPAETQYF | TGCGCCAGCAGCCCGGGACTAGCGGGGGGGCCGGCAGAGACCCAGTACTTC | - | TRBJ2-5 | TRBD2 | 17 | TRBV5-1
CSVEGGLNEQFF | TGCAGCGTTGAAGGGGGTCTGAATGAGCAGTTCTTC | - | TRBJ2-1 | - | 12 | TRBV29-1
CASRRGPNEKLFF | TGTGCCAGCCGCCGGGGCCCTAATGAAAAACTGTTTTTT | few | TRBJ1-4 | - | 13 | TRBV25-1
CASRTQGTNEKLFF | TGCGCCAGCAGAACGCAGGGCACTAATGAAAAACTGTTTTTT | few | TRBJ1-4 | - | 14 | TRBV5-1
CASSPQADWASTDTQYF | TGTGCCAGCTCACCACAGGCCGATTGGGCTAGCACAGATACGCAGTATTTT | few | TRBJ2-3 | - | 17 | TRBV18
CASSQTNEQYF | TGTGCCAGCAGCCAAACTAACGAGCAGTACTTC | few | TRBJ2-7 | - | 11 | TRBV3-1